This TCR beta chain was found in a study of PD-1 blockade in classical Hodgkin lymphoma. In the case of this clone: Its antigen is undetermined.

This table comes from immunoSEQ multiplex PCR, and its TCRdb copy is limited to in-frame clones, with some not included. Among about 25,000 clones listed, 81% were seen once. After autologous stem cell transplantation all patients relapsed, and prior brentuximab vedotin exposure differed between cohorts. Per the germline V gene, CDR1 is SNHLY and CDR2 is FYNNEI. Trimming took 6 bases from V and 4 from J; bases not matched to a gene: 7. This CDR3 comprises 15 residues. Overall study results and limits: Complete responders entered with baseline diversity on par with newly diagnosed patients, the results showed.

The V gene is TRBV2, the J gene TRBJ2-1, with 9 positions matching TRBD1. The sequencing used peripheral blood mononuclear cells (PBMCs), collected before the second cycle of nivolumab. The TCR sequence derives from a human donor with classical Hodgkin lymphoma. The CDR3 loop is CASSRQGGPYNEQFF. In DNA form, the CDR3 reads TGTGCCAGCAGCCGACAGGGGGGACCTTACAATGAGCAGTTCTTC.